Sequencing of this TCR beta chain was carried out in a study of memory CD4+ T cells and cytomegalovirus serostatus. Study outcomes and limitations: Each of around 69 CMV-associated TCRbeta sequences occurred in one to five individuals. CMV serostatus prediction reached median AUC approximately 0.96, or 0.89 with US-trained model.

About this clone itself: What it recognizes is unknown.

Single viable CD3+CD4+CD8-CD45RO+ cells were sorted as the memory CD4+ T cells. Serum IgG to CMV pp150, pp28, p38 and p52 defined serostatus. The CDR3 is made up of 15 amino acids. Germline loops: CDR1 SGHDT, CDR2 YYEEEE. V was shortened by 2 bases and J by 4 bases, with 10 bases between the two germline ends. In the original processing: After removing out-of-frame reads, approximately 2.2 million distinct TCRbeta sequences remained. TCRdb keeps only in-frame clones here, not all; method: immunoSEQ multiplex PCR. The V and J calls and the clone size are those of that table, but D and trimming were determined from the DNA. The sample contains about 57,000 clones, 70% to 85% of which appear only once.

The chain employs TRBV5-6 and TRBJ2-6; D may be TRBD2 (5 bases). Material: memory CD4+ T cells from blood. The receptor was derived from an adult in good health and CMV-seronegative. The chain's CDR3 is CASSFRGSGANVLTF. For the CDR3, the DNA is TGTGCCAGCAGCTTCAGAGGGTCCGGGGCCAACGTCCTGACTTTC.